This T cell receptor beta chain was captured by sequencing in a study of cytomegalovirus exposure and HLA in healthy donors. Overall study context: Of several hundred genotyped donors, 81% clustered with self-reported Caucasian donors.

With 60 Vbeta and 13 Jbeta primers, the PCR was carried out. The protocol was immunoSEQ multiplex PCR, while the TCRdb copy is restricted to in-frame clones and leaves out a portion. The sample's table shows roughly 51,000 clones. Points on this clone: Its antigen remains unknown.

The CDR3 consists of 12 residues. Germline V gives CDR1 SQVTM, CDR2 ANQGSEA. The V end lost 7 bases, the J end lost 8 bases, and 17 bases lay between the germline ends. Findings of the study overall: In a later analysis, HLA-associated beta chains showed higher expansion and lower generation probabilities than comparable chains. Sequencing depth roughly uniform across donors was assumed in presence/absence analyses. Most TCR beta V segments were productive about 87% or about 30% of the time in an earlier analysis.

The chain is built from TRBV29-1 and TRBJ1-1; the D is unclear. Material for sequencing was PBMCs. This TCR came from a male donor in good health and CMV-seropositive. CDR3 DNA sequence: TGCAGCGCCTTACCGGAGGGTAGCGAAGCTTTCTTT. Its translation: CSALPEGSEAFF.